The clone carrying this T cell receptor beta chain has at least ten counts. The antigen is unknown. The CDR3 extends over 17 amino acids. Germline CDR1 is MNHNS and CDR2 is SASEGT. The V and J ends lost 6 bases and 5 bases respectively, with 25 bases between them. The sample originates from a study of regulatory T cells in long-lasting Graves disease. As for the study in general: The study counted Graves' disease as persistent given over 5 years of antithyroid drugs and positive TSH receptor antibodies.

Time point given: persistent/refractory GD, antithyroid drugs over 5 years with positive TRAb. Scientists built the TCR library using RNA that was extracted from PBMCs. A nine-milliliter sample of peripheral blood was drawn into EDTA tubes. Whole-study results and caveats: Persistent patients shared about 3,000 public clonotypes among themselves. Newly diagnosed patients shared fewer, at about 890. Favoring TRBV28, TRBJ1-2 and TRBJ2-5 was a feature seen in persistent disease.

HTBI primers from iRepertoire and Arm-PCR of CDR3 regions yielded the TCR beta libraries. Via MiXCR, TCRdb re-called the multiplex PCR reads, giving one row per CDR3 protein. The data contain fewer than 550,000 distinct CDR3 sequences, 20% to 25% of them singletons. The sample in question was peripheral blood mononuclear cells (PBMCs), obtained when the disease was refractory, from a patient treated with antithyroid drugs. This chain uses TRBV6-1 with TRBJ1-2; D possibly corresponds to TRBD1 (5 bases). This TCR came from a female donor with Graves disease. CDR3 coding DNA: TGTGCCAGCAGAGACCAAGGGGCCCGGCTCCTTTCTTATGGCTACACCTTC. Its protein is CASRDQGARLLSYGYTF.